The T cell receptor (beta chain) under discussion was sequenced for a study of shared clonotypes between healthy human individuals. Donors, without exception, were Caucasian adults residing in Nashville, Tennessee. V shed 7 bases and J 0 bases; nucleotides not matched to a gene: 6. In germline, CDR1 is MDHEN, CDR2 SYDVKM. This CDR3 is 15 amino acids long. Concerning this clone itself: Antigen: not known.

Study findings and constraints: Shared clonotypes across all four donors exceeded non-shared ones in generation probability.

At deep level, the assay was performed. Genomic DNA per cell subset filled all wells of several immunoSEQ plates. Here immunoSEQ multiplex PCR was the method, and the copy in TCRdb shows in-frame clones only, minus some. This table has about 1.1 million clones, around 82% appearing once. The sample taken for sequencing was memory CD4+ T cells from PBMCs. Subset denoted: CD45RA-negative fraction. The TCR originated in a man between 18 and 35 years old in good health. Some clones in this sample may be carry-over from other donors' samples. This rearrangement joins TRBV28 to TRBJ2-1; TRBD2 matches 7 bases. The CDR3, as DNA: TGTGCCAGCATCGTCGGGGGGAGCTCCTACAATGAGCAGTTCTTC. Its protein is CASIVGGSSYNEQFF.